The clone carrying this TCR beta chain showed up just a few times. Its specificity is not known. This sample was included in a study of T cell repertoires in cytomegalovirus infection. Across the study: CMV infection plus the matching HLA type was flagged by public TCR beta signatures.

TCRdb recomputed calls from the reads with MiXCR, one row per CDR3 protein. Of hundreds of thousands of distinct CDR3 sequences in the sample, about 11% were seen once. Study-level results: Carriers of CMV and the relevant HLA type were discriminated by public TCR beta frequency. CMV-specific TCR beta clonotypes restricted by HLA-C were the ones dominating the ex vivo response.

This TCR was sampled from a human donor in good health (CMV status not recorded). Some clones in this sample may be carry-over from other donors' samples. Sequenced sample: PBMCs.

In DNA form, the CDR3 reads TGTGCCAGCAGCATAACGTCTGGACTAGCGGGAGGCTACAATGAGCAGTTCTTC. Its protein product is CASSITSGLAGGYNEQFF. The chain recombines TRBV5-8 with TRBJ2-1; 14 positions agree with TRBD2. The V gene's germline CDR1 is SGHTS and CDR2 YDEGEE. V was pared by 4 bases and J by 3 bases, with 9 bases of the junction left unmatched. There are 18 residues in the CDR3.